What follows are 7 T cell receptor beta chains derived from one specimen sequenced in a study of blood T cell repertoires in COVID-19. Clones were read by immunoSEQ multiplex PCR, and TCRdb kept only the in-frame ones, dropping some. The data hold under 250,000 clones, with approximately 84% observed a single time. Sequencing used peripheral blood. These TCRs come from a man between 50 and 59 years old with acute or convalescent COVID-19.

The chain combines TRBV6-5 with TRBJ2-7, with no clear D. Trimming left V 0 bases short and J 3 bases short, with 15 bases between. The V gene's germline CDR1 is MNHEY and CDR2 SVGAGI. This CDR3 has 16 amino acids. This CDR3 is CASSYSISQILYEQYF. As DNA, the CDR3 is TGTGCCAGCAGTTACTCGATATCCCAGATTCTCTACGAGCAGTACTTC.

In its sample, this clone was seen once. The chain has TRBV18 and TRBJ2-5, with 9 nucleotides matching TRBD1. This CDR3 is built from 13 residues. Germline trimming cut 3 bases from V and 5 bases from J; bases unmatched to any gene: 1. Germline V gives CDR1 KGHSH, CDR2 LQKENI. The DNA of the CDR3 is TGTGCCAGCTCACCCGACAGGGGGGAGACCCAGTACTTC. Protein: CASSPDRGETQYF.

This chain links TRBV28 with TRBJ1-6; no firm D call. This CDR3 contains 14 residues. V lost 2 bases to trimming and J lost 5 bases, with 7 bases between them. The germline gives CDR1 MDHEN, CDR2 SYDVKM. CDR3 amino acids: CASSLIPNNSPLHF. Here the CDR3 DNA reads TGTGCCAGCAGTTTAATCCCCAATAATTCACCCCTCCACTTT.

V and J are TRBV5-1 and TRBJ1-1; D is unclear. Trimming shortened V by 1 base and J by 1 base, and 5 bases separated the two germline ends. The germline V gene encodes CDR1 SGHRS and CDR2 YFSETQ. The CDR3 length is 13 residues. The CDR3 sequence is CASSLSQNTEAFF. The CDR3 DNA is TGCGCCAGCAGCTTGTCACAGAACACTGAAGCTTTCTTT.

The chain is built from TRBV11-2 and TRBJ1-4; the D gene is possibly TRBD1 (6 bases). V lost 7 bases, J lost 8 bases, and 17 bases lay in between. The CDR3 sequence is 14 residues long. CDR1 is SGHAT, CDR2 FQNNGV, per germline. The CDR3 region is CASTARGLTEKLFF. The CDR3 DNA sequence: TGTGCCAGCACGGCAAGGGGGTTAACAGAAAAACTGTTTTTT.

This clone came up a few times. In the same sample, other DNA sequences code for this CDR3. The J gene is TRBJ1-1, the V gene TRBV28; TRBD1 might be the D (5 bases). This CDR3 has 13 residues. Germline V lookup: CDR1 MDHEN, CDR2 SYDVKM. V was clipped by 4 bases and J by 0 bases, with 6 bases between them. CDR3 loop: CASSSGLNTEAFF. In DNA form, the CDR3 reads TGTGCCAGCAGTTCAGGGCTGAACACTGAAGCTTTCTTT.

V is TRBV7-9 and J is TRBJ1-1; TRBD1 is a possible D gene (6 bases). The CDR3 covers 17 residues. Germline lookup yields CDR1 SEHNR and CDR2 FQNEAQ (reference sequence). With 1 base removed from V and 0 bases from J, the gap between germline ends came to 15 bases. The CDR3 DNA reads TGTGCCAGCAGCTTAGAGCTGCAGGGGAAAATGAACACTGAAGCTTTCTTT. Translated: CASSLELQGKMNTEAFF.